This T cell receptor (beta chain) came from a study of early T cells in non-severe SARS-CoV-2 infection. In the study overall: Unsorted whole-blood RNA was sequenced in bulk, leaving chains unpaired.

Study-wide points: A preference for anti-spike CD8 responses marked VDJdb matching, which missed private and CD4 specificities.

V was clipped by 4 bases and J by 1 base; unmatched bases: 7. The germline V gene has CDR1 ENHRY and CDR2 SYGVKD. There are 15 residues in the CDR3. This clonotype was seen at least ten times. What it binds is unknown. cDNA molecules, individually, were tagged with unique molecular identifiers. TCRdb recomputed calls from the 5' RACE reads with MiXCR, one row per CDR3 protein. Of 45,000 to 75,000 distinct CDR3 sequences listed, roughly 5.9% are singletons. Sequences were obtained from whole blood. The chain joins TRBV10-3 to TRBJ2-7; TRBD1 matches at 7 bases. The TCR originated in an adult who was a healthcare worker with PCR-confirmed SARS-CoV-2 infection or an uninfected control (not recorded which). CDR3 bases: TGTGCCATCAGTGGGGCGACAGGGCCGTCCTACGAGCAGTACTTC. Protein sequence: CAISGATGPSYEQYF.